This note documents a single T cell receptor beta chain sequence. Its antigen is still unknown. This entry comes from a study of beta chain features in type 1 diabetes. Study-level information: Healthy donors and patients showed comparable age, gender and cell yields. Across all samples, 100 million to 130 million sorted cells were examined.

Whole-study findings and limits: In all four CD4+ subsets, TCRB CDR3 length was significantly, moderately reduced in type 1 diabetes.

The study reverse transcribed the entire isolated RNA, so it sequenced expressed TCRB transcripts. Here immunoSEQ multiplex PCR was the method, and the copy in TCRdb shows in-frame clones only, minus some. Among 680,000 or so clones, under 15% were seen once, and the ten largest hold 0.02% to 0.025%. Purity exceeding 95% was reached by all sorted populations. Trimming removed 11 bases from V and 5 bases from J; junction bases left unmatched: 7. Germline CDR1 reads SNHLY; CDR2 reads FYNNEI. The CDR3 sequence is 12 residues long. This rearrangement joins TRBV2 to TRBJ1-1, with TRBD1 identical over 8 bases. This sequence was found in a man aged 18 to 35 with type 1 diabetes. Input material: naive CD4+ T cells from blood. This chain's CDR3 is CASTRGLTEAFF. CDR3 DNA sequence: TGTGCCTCGACCAGGGGGCTAACTGAAGCTTTCTTT.